This note documents a single T cell receptor beta chain sequence. The antigen is unknown. Reverse transcription of roughly 0.45 to 1 ug RNA was carried out with random hexamers. Across 54 Vbeta and 13 Jbeta, TCR beta CDR3 was amplified with immunoSEQ multiplex PCR. TCRdb independently ran MiXCR on the immunoSEQ multiplex PCR reads; one entry per CDR3 protein. The table has roughly 150,000 distinct CDR3 sequences, 90% to 95% seen once; the top ten hold 0.21%. These data are taken from a study of CD8 T cells in Susac syndrome. TCR beta sequencing was performed on blood CD8+ and CD4+ T cells. Negative isolation was used for CD8+ and CD4+ T cells, and FACS enrichment was applied to TEMRA cells. General observations from the study: A relatively small number of individuals underwent TCR sequencing and HLA analysis.

Trimming shortened V by 0 bases and J by 4 bases, and 12 bases separated the two germline ends. The CDR3 length is 15 residues. CDR1 is KGHSH and CDR2 is LQKENI in the germline V gene. The receptor comes from a human donor with multiple sclerosis. The chain is built from TRBV18 and TRBJ1-2; D is unclear. The sample comprised CD8+ T cells from PBMCs. Here the CDR3 DNA reads TGTGCCAGCTCACCACCATTTGGCAGAACCTATGGCTACACCTTC. It translates to CASSPPFGRTYGYTF.